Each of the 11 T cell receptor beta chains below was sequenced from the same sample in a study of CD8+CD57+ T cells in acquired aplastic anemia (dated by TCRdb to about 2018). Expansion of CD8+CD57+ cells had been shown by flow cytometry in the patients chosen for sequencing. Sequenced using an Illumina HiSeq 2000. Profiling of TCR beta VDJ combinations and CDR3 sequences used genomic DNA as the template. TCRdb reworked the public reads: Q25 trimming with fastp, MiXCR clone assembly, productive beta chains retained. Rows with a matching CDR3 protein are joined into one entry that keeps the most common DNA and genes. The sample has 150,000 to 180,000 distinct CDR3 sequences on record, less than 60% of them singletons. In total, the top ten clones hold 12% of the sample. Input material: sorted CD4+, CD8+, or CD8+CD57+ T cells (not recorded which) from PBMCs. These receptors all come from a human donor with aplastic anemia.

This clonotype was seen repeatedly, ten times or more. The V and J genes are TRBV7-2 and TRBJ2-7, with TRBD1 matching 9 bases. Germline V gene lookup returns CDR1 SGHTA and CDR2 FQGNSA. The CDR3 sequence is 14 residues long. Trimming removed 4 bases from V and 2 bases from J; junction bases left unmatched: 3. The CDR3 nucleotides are TGTGCCAGCAGCTGGACAGGGGACGCCTACGAGCAGTACTTC. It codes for CASSWTGDAYEQYF. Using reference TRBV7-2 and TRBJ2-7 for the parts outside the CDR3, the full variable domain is GAGVSQSPSNKVTEKGKDVELRCDPISGHTALYWYRQSLGQGLEFLIYFQGNSAPDKSGLPSDRFSAERTGGSVSTLTIQRTQQEDSAVYLCASSWTGDAYEQYFGPGTRLTVT.

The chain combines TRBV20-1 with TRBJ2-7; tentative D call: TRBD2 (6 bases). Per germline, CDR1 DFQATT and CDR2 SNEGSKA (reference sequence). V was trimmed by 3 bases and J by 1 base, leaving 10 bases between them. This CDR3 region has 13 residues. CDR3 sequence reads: CSASSAGSYEQYF. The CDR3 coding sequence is TGCAGTGCTAGCAGTGCGGGATCCTACGAGCAGTACTTC.

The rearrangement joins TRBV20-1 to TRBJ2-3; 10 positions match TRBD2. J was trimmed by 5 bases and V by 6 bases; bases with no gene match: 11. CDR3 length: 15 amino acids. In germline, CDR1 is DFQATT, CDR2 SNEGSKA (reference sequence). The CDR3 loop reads CSAISERGGLDTQYF. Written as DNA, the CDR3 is TGCAGTGCCATCAGTGAGCGGGGGGGCCTAGATACGCAGTATTTT.

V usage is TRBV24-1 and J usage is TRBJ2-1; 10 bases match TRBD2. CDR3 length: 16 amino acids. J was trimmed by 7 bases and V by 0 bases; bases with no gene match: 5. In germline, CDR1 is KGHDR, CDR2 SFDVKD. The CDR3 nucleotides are TGTGCCACCAGTGATTTGAGTAGCGGGGGGTTGAATGAGCAGTTCTTC. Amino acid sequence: CATSDLSSGGLNEQFF.

The CDR3 DNA reads as TGTGCCAGCAGTGCAACTACCGGGACGTTTGAAAAACTGTTTTTT. Residues: CASSATTGTFEKLFF. This chain uses TRBV25-1 with TRBJ1-4; D is possibly TRBD1 (5 bases). CDR1 is MGHDK, CDR2 SYGVNS, per germline. The CDR3 covers 15 residues. Trimming left V 4 bases short and J 7 bases short, with 16 bases between.

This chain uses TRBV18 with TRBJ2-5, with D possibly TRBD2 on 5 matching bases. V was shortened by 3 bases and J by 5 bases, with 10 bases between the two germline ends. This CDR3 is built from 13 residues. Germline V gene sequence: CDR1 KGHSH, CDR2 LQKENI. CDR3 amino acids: CASSPPTIETQYF. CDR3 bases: TGTGCCAGCTCACCGCCGACTATTGAGACCCAGTACTTC.

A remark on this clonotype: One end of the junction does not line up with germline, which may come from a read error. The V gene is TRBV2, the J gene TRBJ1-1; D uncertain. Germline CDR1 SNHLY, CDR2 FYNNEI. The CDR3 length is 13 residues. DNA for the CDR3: TGTGCCAACGCCTTCGGCCTGAACACTGAGGCTTTCTTT. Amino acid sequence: CANAFGLNTEAFF.

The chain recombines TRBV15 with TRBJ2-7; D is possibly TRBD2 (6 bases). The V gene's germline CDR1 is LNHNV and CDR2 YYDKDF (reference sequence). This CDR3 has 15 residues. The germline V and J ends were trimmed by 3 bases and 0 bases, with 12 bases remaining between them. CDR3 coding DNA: TGTGCCACCAGCAGGGTCCGGGACTCCTCCTACGAGCAGTACTTC. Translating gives CATSRVRDSSYEQYF.

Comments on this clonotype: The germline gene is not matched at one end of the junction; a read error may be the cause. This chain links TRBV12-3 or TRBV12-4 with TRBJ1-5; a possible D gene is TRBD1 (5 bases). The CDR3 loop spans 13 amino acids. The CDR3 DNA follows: TGTGCCAGCAGTGCCAGGGTTAATCAGCCTCAGCATTTT. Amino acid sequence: CASSARVNQPQHF.

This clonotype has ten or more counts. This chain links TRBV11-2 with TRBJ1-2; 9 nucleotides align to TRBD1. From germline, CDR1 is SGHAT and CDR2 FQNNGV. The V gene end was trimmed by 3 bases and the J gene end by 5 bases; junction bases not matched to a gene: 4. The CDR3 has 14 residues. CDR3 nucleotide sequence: TGTGCCAGCAGCTTCGACAGGGGGGATTATGGCTACACCTTC. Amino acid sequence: CASSFDRGDYGYTF.

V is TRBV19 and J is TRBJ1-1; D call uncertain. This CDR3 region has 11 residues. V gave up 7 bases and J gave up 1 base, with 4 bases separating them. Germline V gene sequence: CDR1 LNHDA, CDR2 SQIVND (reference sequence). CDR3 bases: TGTGCCAGTACGGGGAACACTGAAGCTTTCTTT. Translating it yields CASTGNTEAFF.